This T cell receptor (beta chain) was recorded in a study of blood T cells in healthy people across ages. Details on this clonotype: Antigen: not known.

The CDR3 covers 13 residues. CDR1 MNHEY and CDR2 SMNVEV come from the germline V gene (reference sequence). The germline V and J ends were trimmed by 4 bases and 1 base, with 7 bases remaining between them. A second PCR, run for about 7 to 11 cycles, used a sample-barcoded 5' primer plus a J-beta primer mix. MiXCR, run by TCRdb on the 5' RACE reads, gives a single entry per CDR3 protein. The repertoire holds 1,800,000 or so distinct CDR3 sequences, with approximately 39% as singletons. General observations from the study: As naive T cell percentage varied, TCR beta diversity correlated strongly with it. Reliance upon unsorted PBMCs precluded definitive naive versus antigen-experienced comparison.

Donors were systemically healthy Caucasian individuals from Russia aged about 6 to 95 years. The chain combines TRBV27 with TRBJ1-2; D not resolved. The sequenced sample consisted of blood. This sequence was found in a human donor in good health. CDR3 residues: CASSSQFNYGYTF. Written as DNA, the CDR3 is TGTGCCAGCAGTTCACAGTTTAACTATGGCTACACCTTC.